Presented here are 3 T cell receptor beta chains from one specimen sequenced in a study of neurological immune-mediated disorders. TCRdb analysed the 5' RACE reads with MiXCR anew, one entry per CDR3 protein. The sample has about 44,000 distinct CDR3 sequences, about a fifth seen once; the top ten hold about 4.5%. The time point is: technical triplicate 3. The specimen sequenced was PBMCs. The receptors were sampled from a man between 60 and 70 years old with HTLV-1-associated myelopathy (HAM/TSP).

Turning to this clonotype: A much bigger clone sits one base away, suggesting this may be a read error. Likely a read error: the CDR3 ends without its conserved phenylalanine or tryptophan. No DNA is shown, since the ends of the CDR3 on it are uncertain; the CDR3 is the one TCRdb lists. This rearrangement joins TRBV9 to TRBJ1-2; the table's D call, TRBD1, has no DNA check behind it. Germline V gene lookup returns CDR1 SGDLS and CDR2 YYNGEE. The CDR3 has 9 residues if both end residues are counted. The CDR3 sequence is CASSRTGPS.

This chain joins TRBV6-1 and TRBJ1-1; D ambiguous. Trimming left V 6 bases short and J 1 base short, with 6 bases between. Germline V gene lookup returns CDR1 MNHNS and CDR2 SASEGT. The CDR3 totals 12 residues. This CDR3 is CASSNPNTEAFF. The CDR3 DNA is TGTGCCAGCAGCAACCCGAACACTGAAGCTTTCTTT.

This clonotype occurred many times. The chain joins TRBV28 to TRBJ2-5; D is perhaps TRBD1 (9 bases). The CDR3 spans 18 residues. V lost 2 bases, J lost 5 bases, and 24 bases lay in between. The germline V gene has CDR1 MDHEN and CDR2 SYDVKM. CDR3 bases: TGTGCCAGCAGTTTACTACAGGGGGCGATGCGGGGGGTGGAGACCCAGTACTTC. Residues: CASSLLQGAMRGVETQYF.